Shown below are 5 T cell receptor beta chains from a single sample sequenced in a study of blood T cells in healthy people across ages. Primed by a sample-barcoded 5' primer and a J-beta primer mix, a second PCR proceeded for about 6 to 11 cycles. MiXCR, run by TCRdb on the 5' RACE reads, gives a single entry per CDR3 protein. The table lists approximately 680,000 distinct CDR3 sequences, roughly 30% of them singletons. Sequenced sample: blood. The source of these receptors is a woman over 75 in good health.

Only a few counts were recorded for this clonotype. CDR3 loop: CASSERPGGRGGYTF. CDR3 DNA: TGTGCCAGCAGCGAGAGGCCAGGTGGGAGGGGCGGCTACACCTTC. The chain has TRBV9 and TRBJ1-2, with D possibly TRBD1 on 5 matching bases. The length of the CDR3 is 15 residues. V lost 3 bases, J lost 8 bases, and 20 bases lay in between. The germline gives CDR1 SGDLS, CDR2 YYNGEE.

A word on this clonotype: A much larger clone differs by one base, so this may be a read error. This sequence joins TRBV4-1 and TRBJ2-1; 12 nucleotides agree with TRBD2. This CDR3 is 15 amino acids long. Germline V gene data show CDR1 as MGHRA and CDR2 as YSYEKL. The CDR3 nucleotides are TGCGCCAGCAGCCGGGGACTAGCGGGCATCGATGAGCGGTTCTTC. Translated: CASSRGLAGIDERFF.

The genes are TRBV7-2 and TRBJ2-1; TRBD2 agrees at 7 bases. CDR3 size: 14 residues. Germline CDR1 is SGHTA and CDR2 is FQGNSA. J gave up 0 bases and V 9 bases, and 5 bases lay outside the gene matches. The CDR3 sequence is CASLSGVSYNEQFF. DNA for the CDR3: TGTGCCAGTCTAAGCGGGGTCTCCTACAATGAGCAGTTCTTC.

The rearrangement links TRBV5-6 to TRBJ1-1; D ambiguous. The CDR3 loop spans 16 amino acids. V dropped 4 bases and J dropped 3 bases, with 19 bases sitting between them. Germline CDR1 reads SGHDT; CDR2 reads YYEEEE. The CDR3 DNA reads TGTGCCAGCAGCCTCGGGGTAGGGAGATACGACACTGAAGCTTTCTTT. Residues: CASSLGVGRYDTEAFF. Full variable domain (missing parts from reference TRBV5-6 and TRBJ1-1): DAGVTQSPTHLIKTRGQQVTLRCSPKSGHDTVSWYQQALGQGPQFIFQYYEEEERQRGNFPDRFSGHQFPNYSSELNVNALLLGDSALYLCASSLGVGRYDTEAFFGQGTRLTVV.

This clonotype has at least ten counts. The V gene is TRBV4-2, the J gene TRBJ2-1, with 9 bases fitting TRBD1. The germline V gene encodes CDR1 LGHNA and CDR2 YNFKEQ. The V and J ends lost 4 bases and 8 bases, in that order; junction bases with no gene match: 18. CDR3 size: 18 residues. DNA of the CDR3: TGTGCCAGCAGCCCAGGTGCCGGGACAGGGATGTCTGGCGATGAGCAGTTCTTC. The encoded protein is CASSPGAGTGMSGDEQFF.